The rows below give T cell receptor beta chains drawn from one sample of a study of blood T cell repertoires in COVID-19. The table came from immunoSEQ multiplex PCR; TCRdb's copy has only in-frame clones and leaves some out. The sample carries around 300,000 clones, approximately 90% recorded once. Sequencing used peripheral blood. The receptors stem from a woman aged 45 to 65 with COVID-19, enrolled during active disease. The CDR3 runs from the conserved cysteine through the conserved F or W. The D gene is left open where the match is weak.

v_gene: TRBV27
d_gene: TRBD1
j_gene: TRBJ2-5
CDR3aa: CASSYGTGVGTQYF

v_gene: TRBV6-5
d_gene: -
j_gene: TRBJ2-5
CDR3aa: CASRPPRGQETQYF

v_gene: TRBV7-6
d_gene: TRBD2
j_gene: TRBJ2-1
CDR3aa: CASSLVSGRVGGYNEQFF

v_gene: TRBV29-1
d_gene: -
j_gene: TRBJ2-7
CDR3aa: CSVALDSHEQYF

v_gene: TRBV7-9
d_gene: -
j_gene: TRBJ2-1
CDR3aa: CASSPIAEGSYNEQFF

v_gene: TRBV19
d_gene: -
j_gene: TRBJ1-1
CDR3aa: CASSIRSTEAFF

v_gene: TRBV3-1/TRBV3-2
d_gene: -
j_gene: TRBJ2-5
CDR3aa: CASSQVEGRRETQYF

v_gene: TRBV19
d_gene: TRBD1
j_gene: TRBJ1-6
CDR3aa: CASSVPGTESSPLHF

v_gene: TRBV11-3
d_gene: TRBD2
j_gene: TRBJ2-1
CDR3aa: CASSLASGNEQFF

v_gene: TRBV3-1/TRBV3-2
d_gene: TRBD2
j_gene: TRBJ2-1
CDR3aa: CASTQTSSGEQFF

v_gene: TRBV20-1
d_gene: -
j_gene: TRBJ2-3
CDR3aa: CSAKEEDTQYF

v_gene: TRBV6-5
d_gene: -
j_gene: TRBJ1-5
CDR3aa: CASSSGQMNQPQHF

v_gene: TRBV2
d_gene: TRBD1
j_gene: TRBJ1-2
CDR3aa: CASGRTGGYGYTF

v_gene: TRBV7-2
d_gene: -
j_gene: TRBJ1-1
CDR3aa: CASSLATAWDFGTEAFF

v_gene: TRBV6-1
d_gene: TRBD1
j_gene: TRBJ1-1
CDR3aa: CASSERQGRMPEAFF

v_gene: TRBV5-1
d_gene: TRBD2
j_gene: TRBJ2-1
CDR3aa: CASSSWTSGSTPGGEQFF

v_gene: TRBV5-1
d_gene: TRBD2
j_gene: TRBJ2-3
CDR3aa: CASSSPRRTSGTNTDTQYF

v_gene: TRBV7-3
d_gene: -
j_gene: TRBJ1-1
CDR3aa: CASSLMTDTEAFF

v_gene: TRBV6-1
d_gene: -
j_gene: TRBJ1-1
CDR3aa: CASSEYGRVNTEAFF

v_gene: TRBV7-9
d_gene: TRBD1
j_gene: TRBJ1-2
CDR3aa: CASSHRILKDRVGYTF

v_gene: TRBV6-1
d_gene: -
j_gene: TRBJ1-2
CDR3aa: CASSEAPGMGYGYTF

v_gene: TRBV18
d_gene: -
j_gene: TRBJ2-6
CDR3aa: CASSVRGSQANVLTF

v_gene: TRBV4-1
d_gene: -
j_gene: TRBJ2-5
CDR3aa: CASSQGGLGTQYF

v_gene: TRBV29-1
d_gene: TRBD1
j_gene: TRBJ2-7
CDR3aa: CSAMGQHYEQYF

v_gene: TRBV7-2
d_gene: TRBD1
j_gene: TRBJ1-1
CDR3aa: CASSLLGTANTEAFF

v_gene: TRBV7-2
d_gene: TRBD1
j_gene: TRBJ2-7
CDR3aa: CASSRTGTGGHGSTYEQYF

v_gene: TRBV7-6
d_gene: -
j_gene: TRBJ2-3
CDR3aa: CASSSGLPRSTDTQYF